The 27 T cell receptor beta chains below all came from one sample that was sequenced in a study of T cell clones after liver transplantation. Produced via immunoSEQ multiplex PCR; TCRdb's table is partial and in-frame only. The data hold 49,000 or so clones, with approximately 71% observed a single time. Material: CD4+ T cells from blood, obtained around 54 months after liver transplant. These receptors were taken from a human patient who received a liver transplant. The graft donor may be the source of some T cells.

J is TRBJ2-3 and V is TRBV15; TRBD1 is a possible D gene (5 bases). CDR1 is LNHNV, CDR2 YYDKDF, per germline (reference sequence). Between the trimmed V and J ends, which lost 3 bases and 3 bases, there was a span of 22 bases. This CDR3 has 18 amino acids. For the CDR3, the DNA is TGTGCCACCAGCAGGCTACTTACAGGTGGATCTGGTACAGATACGCAGTATTTT. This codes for CATSRLLTGGSGTDTQYF.

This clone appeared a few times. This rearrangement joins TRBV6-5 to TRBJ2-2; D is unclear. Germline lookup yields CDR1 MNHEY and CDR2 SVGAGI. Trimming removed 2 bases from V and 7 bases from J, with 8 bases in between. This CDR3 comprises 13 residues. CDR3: CASSYVSRGELFF. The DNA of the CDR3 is TGTGCCAGCAGTTACGTGTCCCGCGGGGAGCTGTTTTTT.

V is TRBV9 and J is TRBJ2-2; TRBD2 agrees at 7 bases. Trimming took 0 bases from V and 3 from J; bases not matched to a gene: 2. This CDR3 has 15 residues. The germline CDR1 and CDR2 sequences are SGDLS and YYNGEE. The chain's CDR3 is CASSVGEGYTGELFF. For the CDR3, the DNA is TGTGCCAGCAGCGTAGGGGAGGGGTACACCGGGGAGCTGTTTTTT.

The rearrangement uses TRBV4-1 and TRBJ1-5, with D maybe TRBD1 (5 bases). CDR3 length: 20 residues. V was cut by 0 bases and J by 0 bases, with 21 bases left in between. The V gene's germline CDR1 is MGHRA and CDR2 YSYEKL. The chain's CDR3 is CASSQEFRWTPPYSNQPQHF. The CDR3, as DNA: TGCGCCAGCAGCCAAGAATTTCGGTGGACACCCCCTTATAGCAATCAGCCCCAGCATTTT.

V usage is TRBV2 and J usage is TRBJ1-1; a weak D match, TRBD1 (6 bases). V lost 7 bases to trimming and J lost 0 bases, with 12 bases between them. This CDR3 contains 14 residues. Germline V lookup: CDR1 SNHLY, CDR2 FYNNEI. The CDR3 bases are TGTGCCAGCATCCCGGGACACTTGAACACTGAAGCTTTCTTT. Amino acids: CASIPGHLNTEAFF.

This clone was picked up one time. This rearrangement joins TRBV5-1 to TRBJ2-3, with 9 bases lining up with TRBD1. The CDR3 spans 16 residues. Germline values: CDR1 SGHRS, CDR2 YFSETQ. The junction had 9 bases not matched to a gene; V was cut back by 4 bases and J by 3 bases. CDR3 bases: TGCGCCAGCAGCAGCCGGGACAGGGTAGCGACAGATACGCAGTATTTT. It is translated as CASSSRDRVATDTQYF.

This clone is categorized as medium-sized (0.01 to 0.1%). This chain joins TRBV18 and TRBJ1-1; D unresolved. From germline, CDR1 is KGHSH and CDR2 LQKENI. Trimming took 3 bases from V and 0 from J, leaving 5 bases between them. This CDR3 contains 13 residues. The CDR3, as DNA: TGTGCCAGCTCACCCCAGGTGAACACTGAAGCTTTCTTT. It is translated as CASSPQVNTEAFF.

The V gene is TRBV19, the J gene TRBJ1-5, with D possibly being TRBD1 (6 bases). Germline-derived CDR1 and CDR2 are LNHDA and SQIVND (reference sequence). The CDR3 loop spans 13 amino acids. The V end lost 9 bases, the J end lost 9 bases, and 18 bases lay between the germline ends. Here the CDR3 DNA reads TGTGCCAGCTCCCAGGGGCTCCTGCGGCCCCAGCATTTT. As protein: CASSQGLLRPQHF.

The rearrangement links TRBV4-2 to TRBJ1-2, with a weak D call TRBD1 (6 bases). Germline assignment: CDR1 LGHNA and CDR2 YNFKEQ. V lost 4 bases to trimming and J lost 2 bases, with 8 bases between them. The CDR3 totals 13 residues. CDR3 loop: CASSRDKNYGYTF. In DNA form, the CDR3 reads TGTGCCAGCAGCCGGGACAAAAACTATGGCTACACCTTC.

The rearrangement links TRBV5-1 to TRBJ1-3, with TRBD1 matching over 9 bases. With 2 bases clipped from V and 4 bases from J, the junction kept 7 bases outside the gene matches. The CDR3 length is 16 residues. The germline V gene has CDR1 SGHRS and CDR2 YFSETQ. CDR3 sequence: CASSFLGTGTGNTIYF. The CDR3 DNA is TGCGCCAGCAGCTTCCTAGGGACAGGGACCGGAAACACCATATATTTT.

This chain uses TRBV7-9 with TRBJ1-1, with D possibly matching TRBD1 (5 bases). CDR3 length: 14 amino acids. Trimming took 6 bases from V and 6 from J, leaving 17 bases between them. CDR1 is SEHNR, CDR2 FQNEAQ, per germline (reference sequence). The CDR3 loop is CASSQSPVGAEAFF. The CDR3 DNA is TGTGCCAGCAGTCAATCCCCCGTGGGGGCTGAAGCTTTCTTT.

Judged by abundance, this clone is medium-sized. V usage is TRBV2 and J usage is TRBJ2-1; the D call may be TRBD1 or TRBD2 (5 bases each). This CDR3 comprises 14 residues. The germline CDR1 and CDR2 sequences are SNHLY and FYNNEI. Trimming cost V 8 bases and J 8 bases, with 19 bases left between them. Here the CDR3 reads CASRLGGGWDEQFF. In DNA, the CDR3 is TGTGCCAGCCGGCTTGGGGGTGGTTGGGATGAGCAGTTCTTC.

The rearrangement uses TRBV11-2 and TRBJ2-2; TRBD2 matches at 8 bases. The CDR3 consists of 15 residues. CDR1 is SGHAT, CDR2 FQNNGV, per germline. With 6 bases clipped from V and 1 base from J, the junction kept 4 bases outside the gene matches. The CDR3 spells CASSFTSGNTGELFF. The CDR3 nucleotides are TGTGCCAGCAGTTTCACTAGCGGGAACACCGGGGAGCTGTTTTTT.

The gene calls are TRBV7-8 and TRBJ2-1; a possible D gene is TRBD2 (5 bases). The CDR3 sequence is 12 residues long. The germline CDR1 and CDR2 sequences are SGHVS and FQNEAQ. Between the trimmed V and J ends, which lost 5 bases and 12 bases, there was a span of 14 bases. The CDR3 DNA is TGTGCCAGCAGCCCCGGACTGTTGGGGCAGTTCTTC. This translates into CASSPGLLGQFF.

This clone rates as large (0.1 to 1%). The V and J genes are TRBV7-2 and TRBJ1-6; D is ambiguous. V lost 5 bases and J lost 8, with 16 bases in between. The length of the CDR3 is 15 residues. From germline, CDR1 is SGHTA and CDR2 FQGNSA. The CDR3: CASSPPRGRDSPLHF. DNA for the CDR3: TGTGCCAGCAGCCCCCCGAGAGGGAGGGATTCACCCCTCCACTTT.

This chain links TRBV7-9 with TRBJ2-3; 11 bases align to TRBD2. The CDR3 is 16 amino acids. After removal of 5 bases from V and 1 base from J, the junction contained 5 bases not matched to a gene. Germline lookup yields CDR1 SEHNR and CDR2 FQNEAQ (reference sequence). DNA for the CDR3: TGTGCCAGCAGCACCGGACTAGCGGGTGGCACAGATACGCAGTATTTT. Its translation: CASSTGLAGGTDTQYF.

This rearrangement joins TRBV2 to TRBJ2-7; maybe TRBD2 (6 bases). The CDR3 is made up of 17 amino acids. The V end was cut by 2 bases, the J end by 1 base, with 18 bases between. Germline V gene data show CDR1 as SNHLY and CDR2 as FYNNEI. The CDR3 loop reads CASSEWVGRPLSYEQYF. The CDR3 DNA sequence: TGTGCCAGCAGTGAATGGGTGGGGAGGCCCCTGTCCTACGAGCAGTACTTC.

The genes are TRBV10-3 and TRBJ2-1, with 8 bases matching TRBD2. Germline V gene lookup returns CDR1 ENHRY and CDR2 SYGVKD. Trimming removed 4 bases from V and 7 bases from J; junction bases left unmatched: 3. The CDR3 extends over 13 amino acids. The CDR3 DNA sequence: TGTGCCATCAGTGCCGGGACTAGAAATGAGCAGTTCTTC. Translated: CAISAGTRNEQFF.

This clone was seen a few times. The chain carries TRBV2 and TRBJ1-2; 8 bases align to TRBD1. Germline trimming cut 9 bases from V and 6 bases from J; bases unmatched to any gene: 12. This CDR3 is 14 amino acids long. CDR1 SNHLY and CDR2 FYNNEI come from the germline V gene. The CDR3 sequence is CASVRDRNQNGYTF. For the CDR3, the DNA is TGTGCCAGTGTACGGGACAGGAATCAAAATGGCTACACCTTC. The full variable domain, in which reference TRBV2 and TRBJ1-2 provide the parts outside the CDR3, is EPEVTQTPSHQVTQMGQEVILRCVPISNHLYFYWYRQILGQKVEFLVSFYNNEISEKSEIFDDQFSVERPDGSNFTLKIRSTKLEDSAMYFCASVRDRNQNGYTFGSGTRLTVV.

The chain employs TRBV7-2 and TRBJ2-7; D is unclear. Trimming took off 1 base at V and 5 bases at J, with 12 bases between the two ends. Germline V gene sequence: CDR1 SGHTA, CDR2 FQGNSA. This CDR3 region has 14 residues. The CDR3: CASSLVWRDNEQYF. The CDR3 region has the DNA TGTGCCAGCAGCTTAGTGTGGCGCGATAACGAGCAGTACTTC.

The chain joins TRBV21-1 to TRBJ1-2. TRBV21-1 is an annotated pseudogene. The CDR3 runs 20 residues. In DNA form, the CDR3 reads TGTGCCAGCAGCAAGGGAGGGACAGAACTAGGCCATAACACTAACTATGGCTACACCTTC. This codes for CASSKGGTELGHNTNYGYTF.

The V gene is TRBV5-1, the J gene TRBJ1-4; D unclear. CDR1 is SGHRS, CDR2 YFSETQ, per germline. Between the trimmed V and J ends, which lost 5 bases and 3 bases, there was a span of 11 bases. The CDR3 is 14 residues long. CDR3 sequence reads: CASSSLEANEKLFF. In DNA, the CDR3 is TGCGCCAGCAGTTCTTTGGAGGCTAATGAAAAACTGTTTTTT.

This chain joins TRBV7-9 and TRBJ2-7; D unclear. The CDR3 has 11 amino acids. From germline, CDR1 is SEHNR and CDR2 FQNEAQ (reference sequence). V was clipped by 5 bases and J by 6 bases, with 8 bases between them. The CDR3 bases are TGTGCCAGCAGCCCCCCTGGCGAGCAGTACTTC. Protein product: CASSPPGEQYF.

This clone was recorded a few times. The CDR3 loop reads CASSPGGLAGTTGELFF. CDR3 DNA: TGTGCCAGCAGTCCCGGCGGACTAGCGGGGACCACCGGGGAGCTGTTTTTT. V is TRBV28 and J is TRBJ2-2; TRBD2 matches 12 bases. V lost 5 bases, J lost 4 bases, and 8 bases stayed unmatched. Germline V gene lookup returns CDR1 MDHEN and CDR2 SYDVKM. There are 17 residues in the CDR3.

In nucleotides, the CDR3 is TGTGCCAGCACAAGGGACCGGGACGATTCACCCCTCCACTTT. Translation gives CASTRDRDDSPLHF. The V gene is TRBV6-1, the J gene TRBJ1-6; weak D call: TRBD1 (5 bases). The length of the CDR3 is 14 residues. Trimming shortened V by 7 bases and J by 8 bases, and 15 bases separated the two germline ends. The germline V gene encodes CDR1 MNHNS and CDR2 SASEGT.

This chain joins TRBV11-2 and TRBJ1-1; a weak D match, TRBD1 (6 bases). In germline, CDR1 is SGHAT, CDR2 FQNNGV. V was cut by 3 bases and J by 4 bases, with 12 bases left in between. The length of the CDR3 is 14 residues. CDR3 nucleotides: TGTGCCAGCAGCTTCCAGAGAGGGGGCACTGAAGCTTTCTTT. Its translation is CASSFQRGGTEAFF.

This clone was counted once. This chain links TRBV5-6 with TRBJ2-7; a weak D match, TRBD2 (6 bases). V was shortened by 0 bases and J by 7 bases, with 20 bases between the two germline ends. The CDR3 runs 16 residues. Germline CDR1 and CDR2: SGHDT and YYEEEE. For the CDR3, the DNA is TGTGCCAGCAGCTTGGGTTGGGGGACTTCCTCATTGGAGCAGTACTTC. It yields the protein CASSLGWGTSSLEQYF.